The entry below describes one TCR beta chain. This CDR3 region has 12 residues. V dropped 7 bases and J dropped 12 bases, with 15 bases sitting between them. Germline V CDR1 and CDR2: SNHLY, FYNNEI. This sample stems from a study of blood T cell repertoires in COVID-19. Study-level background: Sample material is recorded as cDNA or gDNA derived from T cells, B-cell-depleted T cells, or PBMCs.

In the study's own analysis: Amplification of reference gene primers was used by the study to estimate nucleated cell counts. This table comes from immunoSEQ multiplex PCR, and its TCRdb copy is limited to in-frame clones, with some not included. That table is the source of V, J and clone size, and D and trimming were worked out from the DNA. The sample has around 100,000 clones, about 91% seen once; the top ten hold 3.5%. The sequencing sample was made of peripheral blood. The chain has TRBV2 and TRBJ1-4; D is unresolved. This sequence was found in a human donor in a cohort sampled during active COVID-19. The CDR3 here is CASKREVGELFF. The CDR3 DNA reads TGTGCCAGCAAGAGGGAGGTTGGGGAACTGTTTTTT.